A single sample is the source of the 8 T cell receptor beta chains below, sequenced in a study of cytomegalovirus exposure and HLA in healthy donors. A multiplex PCR was run with 60 Vbeta primers and 13 Jbeta primers. Only in-frame clones appear in the TCRdb table, and some are missing; sequencing was by immunoSEQ multiplex PCR. Of hundreds of thousands of clones in the sample, about 77% were seen once. Sequences were obtained from PBMCs. These receptors were collected from a boy aged 5-17 years in good health and CMV-seronegative.

The genes are TRBV5-1 and TRBJ2-2, with 8 bases lining up with TRBD2. The CDR3 is made up of 14 amino acids. Germline CDR1 and CDR2: SGHRS and YFSETQ. The V segment lost 9 bases and the J segment 0 bases; nucleotides outside the gene matches: 4. CDR3: CATGLAPNTGELFF. The CDR3 nucleotides are TGCGCCACCGGACTAGCACCGAACACCGGGGAGCTGTTTTTT.

V usage is TRBV5-1 and J usage is TRBJ2-2, with 10 bases lining up with TRBD2. The CDR3 sequence is 16 residues long. V dropped 2 bases and J dropped 1; count of bases not matched to a gene: 2. Germline loops: CDR1 SGHRS, CDR2 YFSETQ. CDR3 sequence reads: CASSFLAGVNTGELFF. The CDR3 bases are TGCGCCAGCAGCTTTCTAGCGGGAGTGAACACCGGGGAGCTGTTTTTT.

This clone was observed once. J is TRBJ1-6 and V is TRBV13; 7 bases map to TRBD1. CDR3 length equals 15 residues. Germline V gives CDR1 PRHDT, CDR2 FYEKMQ (reference sequence). Unmatched junction bases numbered 6, after V lost 2 bases and J lost 8 bases. The CDR3 DNA sequence: TGTGCCAGCAGCTTAACACAGGGGAGGCATTCACCCCTCCACTTT. It codes for CASSLTQGRHSPLHF. The entire variable domain, with the rest obtained from reference TRBV13 and TRBJ1-6, is as follows: AAGVIQSPRHLIKEKRETATLKCYPIPRHDTVYWYQQGPGQDPQFLISFYEKMQSDKGSIPDRFSAQQFSDYHSELNMSSLELGDSALYFCASSLTQGRHSPLHFGNGTRLTVT.

The CDR3 nucleotides read TGTGCCAGCAGCCAAGCTCTATGGACAGATACGCAGTATTTT. Residues: CASSQALWTDTQYF. The chain recombines TRBV4-2 with TRBJ2-3; D remains ambiguous. Germline CDR1 and CDR2: LGHNA and YNFKEQ. V lost 1 base and J lost 3, with 8 bases in between. The CDR3 is made up of 14 amino acids.

This clone was seen a few times. The rearrangement links TRBV11-2 to TRBJ1-5, with D uncertain. CDR1 is SGHAT and CDR2 is FQNNGV in the germline V gene. There are 14 residues in the CDR3. The V end lost 0 bases, the J end lost 4 bases, and 7 bases lay between the germline ends. CDR3 nucleotides: TGTGCCAGCAGCTTAGATTGGCAAAATCAGCCCCAGCATTTT. This gives the protein CASSLDWQNQPQHF.

The rearrangement joins TRBV7-9 to TRBJ1-2, with D possibly TRBD1 on 5 matching bases. Germline V gene data show CDR1 as SEHNR and CDR2 as FQNEAQ (reference sequence). Trimming removed 5 bases from V and 4 bases from J, with 14 bases in between. The CDR3 runs to 14 residues. The CDR3 DNA reads TGTGCCAGCAGCCCTCGGGGGTCTGGCTATGGCTACACCTTC. It yields the protein CASSPRGSGYGYTF.

V and J are TRBV5-4 and TRBJ2-7; D might be TRBD2 (6 bases). Trimming took off 5 bases at V and 2 bases at J, with 17 bases between the two ends. The CDR3 is 15 residues long. Germline V gives CDR1 SGHNT, CDR2 YYREEE (reference sequence). The chain's CDR3 is CASSPGTSSPYEQYF. CDR3 DNA: TGTGCCAGCAGTCCCGGGACTTCTAGCCCCTACGAGCAGTACTTC.

The chain has TRBV2 and TRBJ2-5; the match to TRBD1 covers 7 bases. J gave up 5 bases and V 9 bases, and 6 bases lay outside the gene matches. The germline V gene has CDR1 SNHLY and CDR2 FYNNEI. The CDR3 consists of 12 residues. DNA of the CDR3: TGTGCCAGTCAGGGGGTGGGGGAGACCCAGTACTTC. Translation: CASQGVGETQYF.